This T cell receptor beta chain was sequenced in a study of chemoradiotherapy in HPV16-positive cancers. Across the study: Candidate HPV-specific clones and shared TCR motifs came from two HPV16-positive patients.

Libraries were prepared by immunoSEQ multiplex PCR; TCRdb keeps only in-frame clonotypes and omits some of them. Here the sample spans 30,000 or so clones, 80% to 90% being singletons. Study-wide points: The functional HPV-specific definition rests on just a couple of HPV16-positive patients. Candidate HPV-specific clones and E7-related TCR motifs grew in tumor during treatment.

Samples were taken several times over chemoradiotherapy. The CDR3 consists of 17 residues. Trimming took 1 base from V and 0 from J, leaving 16 bases between them. Germline V gives CDR1 LNHDA, CDR2 SQIVND (reference sequence). With respect to this clone: Its target is unknown.

The rearrangement joins TRBV19 to TRBJ2-7; D is tentatively TRBD1 or TRBD2 (5 bases each). Sequenced here: blood, sampled from a patient who underwent chemoradiotherapy. The source is a human donor with HPV-associated anogenital cancer. Here the CDR3 reads CASSIVASMGVSYEQYF. CDR3 nucleotides: TGTGCCAGTAGTATAGTGGCGTCCATGGGGGTCTCCTACGAGCAGTACTTC.